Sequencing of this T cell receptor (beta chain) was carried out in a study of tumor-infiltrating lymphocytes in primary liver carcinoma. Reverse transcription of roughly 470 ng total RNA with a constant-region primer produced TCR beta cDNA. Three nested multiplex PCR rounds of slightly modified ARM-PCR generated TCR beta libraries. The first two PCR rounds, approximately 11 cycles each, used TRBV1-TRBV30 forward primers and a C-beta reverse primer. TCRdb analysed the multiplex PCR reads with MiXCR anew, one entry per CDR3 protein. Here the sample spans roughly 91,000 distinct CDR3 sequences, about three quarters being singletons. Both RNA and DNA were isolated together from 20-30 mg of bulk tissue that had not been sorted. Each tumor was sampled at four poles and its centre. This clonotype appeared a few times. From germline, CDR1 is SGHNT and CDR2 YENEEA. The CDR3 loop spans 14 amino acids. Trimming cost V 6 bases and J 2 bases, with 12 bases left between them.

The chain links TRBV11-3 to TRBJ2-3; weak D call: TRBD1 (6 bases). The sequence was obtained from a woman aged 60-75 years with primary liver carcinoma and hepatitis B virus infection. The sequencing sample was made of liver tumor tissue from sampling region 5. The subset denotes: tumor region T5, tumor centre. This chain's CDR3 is CASSHRTDTDTQYF. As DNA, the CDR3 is TGTGCCAGCAGTCATAGGACAGACACAGATACGCAGTATTTT.